The clone carrying this T cell receptor beta chain was picked up one time. The antigen is unknown. The conserved phenylalanine or tryptophan is not found at the CDR3 terminus, so this likely reflects a read error. This CDR3 comprises 13 residues. This sample is part of a study of tumor and adjacent non-tumor tissue in lung cancer. Whole-study context: There were some 12 adenocarcinoma, 2 squamous cell carcinoma and 1 small cell lung cancer cases. General study points: In normal lung, the top 100 clones were significantly more dominant than in tumor. Significantly higher TCR diversity was found in tumor than normal lung.

No cell sorting was done before RNA was extracted from the tissue. TCRbeta libraries were built with three rounds of nested PCR, modified from ARM-PCR. TCRdb redid the calling of the multiplex PCR reads with MiXCR, one entry per CDR3 protein. Of 120,000 to 150,000 distinct CDR3 sequences in the sample, approximately 64% were seen once. The V gene is TRBV12-3 or TRBV12-4, the J gene TRBJ1-1; TRBD1 matches at 7 bases. This TCR derives from a man aged 60 to 75 with small cell lung cancer. The sample taken for sequencing was lung tumor tissue. The CDR3 bases are TGTGCCAGCAGCTTGACAGGGAACACTAAAGCTTTCTAT. Protein sequence: CASSLTGNTKAFY.